A single count supports the clone carrying this T cell receptor beta chain. Its antigen is not known. This entry comes from a study of vaccination and CD4 T cells after COVID-19. The Oncomine TCR Beta short-read assay generated sequence data from the DNA of cultured CD4+ T cells. The template was genomic DNA from cultured CD4+ T cells. TCRdb called the PCR reads again in MiXCR, with one record for every CDR3 protein. The sample has 20,000 to 25,000 distinct CDR3 sequences, 35% to 40% seen once; the top ten hold 5%. Treatment noted: approximately 9-day PBMC culture with coronavirus spike peptide pools or control peptides (ViraFEST assay). Peptide pools at 8.5 to 10 ug/ml stimulated under 2.5 million PBMCs per well with 10 IU/ml IL-2. V was clipped by 9 bases and J by 4 bases, with 15 bases between them. Germline loops: CDR1 MNHNS, CDR2 SASEGT. The CDR3 is 13 amino acids.

This chain links TRBV6-1 with TRBJ2-5; TRBD2 might be the D (5 bases). The sample was CD4+ T cells from blood, cultured in vitro, taken before SARS-CoV-2 vaccination. This TCR was sampled from a human donor who had recovered from COVID-19. For the CDR3, the DNA is TGTGCCAGTCGCCCCGGGGTGCTAGAGACCCAGTACTTC. Translated, it gives CASRPGVLETQYF.